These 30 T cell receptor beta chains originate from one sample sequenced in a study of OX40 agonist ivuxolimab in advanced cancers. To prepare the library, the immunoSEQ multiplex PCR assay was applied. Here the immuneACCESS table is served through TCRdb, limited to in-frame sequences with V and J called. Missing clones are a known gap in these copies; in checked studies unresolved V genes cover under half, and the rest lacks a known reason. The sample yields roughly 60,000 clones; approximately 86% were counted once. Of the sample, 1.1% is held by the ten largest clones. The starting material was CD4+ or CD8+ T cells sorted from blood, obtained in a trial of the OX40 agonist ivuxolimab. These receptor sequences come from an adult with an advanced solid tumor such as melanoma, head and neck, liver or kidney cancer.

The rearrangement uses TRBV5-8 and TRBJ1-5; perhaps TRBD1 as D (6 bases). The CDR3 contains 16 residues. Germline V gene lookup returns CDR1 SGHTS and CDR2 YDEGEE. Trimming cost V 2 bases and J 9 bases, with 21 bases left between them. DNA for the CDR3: TGTGCCAGCAGCTTTATGGACAGAGTGGGGTCGGGGCCCCAGCATTTT. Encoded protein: CASSFMDRVGSGPQHF.

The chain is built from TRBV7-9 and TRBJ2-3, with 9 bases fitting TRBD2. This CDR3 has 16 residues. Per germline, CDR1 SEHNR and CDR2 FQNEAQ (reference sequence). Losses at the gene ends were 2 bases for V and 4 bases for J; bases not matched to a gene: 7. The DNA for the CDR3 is TGTGCCAGCAGCTTAAAAGGCGGGAGGGGCGCAGATACGCAGTATTTT. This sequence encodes CASSLKGGRGADTQYF.

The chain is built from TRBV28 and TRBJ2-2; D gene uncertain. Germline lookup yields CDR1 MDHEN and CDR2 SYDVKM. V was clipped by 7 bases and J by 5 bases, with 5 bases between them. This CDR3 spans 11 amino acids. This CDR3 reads CASISTGELFF. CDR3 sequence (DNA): TGTGCCAGCATTTCTACCGGGGAGCTGTTTTTT.

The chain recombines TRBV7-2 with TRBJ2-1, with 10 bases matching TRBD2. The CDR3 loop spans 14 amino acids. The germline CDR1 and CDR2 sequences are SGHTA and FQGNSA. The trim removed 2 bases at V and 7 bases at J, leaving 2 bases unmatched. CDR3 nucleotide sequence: TGTGCCAGCAGCTTAAAGCGGGAGGGGAATGAGCAGTTCTTC. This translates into CASSLKREGNEQFF.

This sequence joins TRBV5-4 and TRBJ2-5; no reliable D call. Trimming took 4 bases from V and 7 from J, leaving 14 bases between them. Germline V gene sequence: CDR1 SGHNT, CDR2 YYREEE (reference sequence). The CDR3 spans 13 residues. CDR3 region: CASSPDVLGTQYF. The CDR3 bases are TGTGCCAGCAGCCCCGACGTTCTCGGGACCCAGTACTTC.

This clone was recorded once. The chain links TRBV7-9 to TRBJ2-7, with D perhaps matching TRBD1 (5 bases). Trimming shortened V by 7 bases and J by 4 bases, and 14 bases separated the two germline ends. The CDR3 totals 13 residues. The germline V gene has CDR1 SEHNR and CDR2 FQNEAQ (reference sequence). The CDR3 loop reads CASTRDRIYEQYF. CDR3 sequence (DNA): TGTGCCAGCACCAGGGATCGGATTTACGAGCAGTACTTC.

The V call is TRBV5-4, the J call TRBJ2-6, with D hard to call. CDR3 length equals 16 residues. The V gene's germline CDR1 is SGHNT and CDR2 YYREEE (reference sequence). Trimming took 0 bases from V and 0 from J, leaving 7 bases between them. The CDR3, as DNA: TGTGCCAGCAGCTTGGATCAGAACTCTGGGGCCAACGTCCTGACTTTC. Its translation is CASSLDQNSGANVLTF.

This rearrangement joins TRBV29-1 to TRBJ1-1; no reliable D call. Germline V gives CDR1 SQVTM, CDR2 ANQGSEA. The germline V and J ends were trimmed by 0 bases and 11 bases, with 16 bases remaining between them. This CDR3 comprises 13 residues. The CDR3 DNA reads TGCAGCGTTGAAGATCAGAGGATCTACGGGGCTTTCTTT. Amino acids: CSVEDQRIYGAFF.

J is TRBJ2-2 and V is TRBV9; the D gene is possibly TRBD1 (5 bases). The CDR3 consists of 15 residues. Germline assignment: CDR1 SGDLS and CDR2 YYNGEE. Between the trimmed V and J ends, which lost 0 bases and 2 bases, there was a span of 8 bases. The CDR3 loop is CASSVEGVNTGELFF. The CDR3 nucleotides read TGTGCCAGCAGCGTAGAAGGGGTAAACACCGGGGAGCTGTTTTTT.

The CDR3 is CASRLPGQGSEQYF. DNA for the CDR3: TGTGCCAGCAGGCTACCGGGACAGGGGTCCGAGCAGTACTTC. The rearrangement uses TRBV7-2 and TRBJ2-7; 10 bases map to TRBD1. CDR1 SGHTA and CDR2 FQGNSA come from the germline V gene. Trimming at V came to 6 bases and at J to 6 bases, leaving 8 bases not matched to a gene. The CDR3 is 14 residues long.

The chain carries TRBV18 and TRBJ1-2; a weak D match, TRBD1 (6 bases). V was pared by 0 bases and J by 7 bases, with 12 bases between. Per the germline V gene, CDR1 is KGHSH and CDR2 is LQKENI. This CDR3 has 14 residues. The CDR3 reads CASSPPTGQFGYTF. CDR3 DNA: TGTGCCAGCTCACCACCTACTGGACAGTTTGGCTACACCTTC.

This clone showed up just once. CDR3 bases: TGTGCCAGCAGTGAAAGCTGGGAGTCCCAGCATTTT. As protein: CASSESWESQHF. The rearrangement links TRBV2 to TRBJ1-5, with D unclear. This CDR3 is 12 amino acids long. Germline V lookup: CDR1 SNHLY, CDR2 FYNNEI. V lost 2 bases and J 11 bases, leaving 10 bases between the germline ends.

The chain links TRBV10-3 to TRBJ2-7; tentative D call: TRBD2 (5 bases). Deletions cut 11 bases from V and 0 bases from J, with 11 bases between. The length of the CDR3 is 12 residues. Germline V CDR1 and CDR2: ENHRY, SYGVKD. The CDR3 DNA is TGTGCCGCCGTGGGGAGCTCCTACGAGCAGTACTTC. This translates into CAAVGSSYEQYF.

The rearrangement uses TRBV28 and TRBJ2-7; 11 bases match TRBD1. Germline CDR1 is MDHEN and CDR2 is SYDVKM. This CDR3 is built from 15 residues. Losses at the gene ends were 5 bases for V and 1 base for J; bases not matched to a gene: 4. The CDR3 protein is CASSGDRGISYEQYF. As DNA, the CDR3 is TGTGCCAGCAGTGGGGACAGGGGGATTTCCTACGAGCAGTACTTC. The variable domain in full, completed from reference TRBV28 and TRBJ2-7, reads DVKVTQSSRYLVKRTGEKVFLECVQDMDHENMFWYRQDPGLGLRLIYFSYDVKMKEKGDIPEGYSVSREKKERFSLILESASTNQTSMYLCASSGDRGISYEQYFGPGTRLTVT.

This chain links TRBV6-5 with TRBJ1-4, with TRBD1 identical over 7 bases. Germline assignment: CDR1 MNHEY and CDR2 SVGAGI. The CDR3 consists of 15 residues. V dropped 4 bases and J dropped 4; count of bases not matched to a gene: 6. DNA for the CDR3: TGTGCCAGCAGTTCGACAGGGCTTGGTAATGAAAAACTGTTTTTT. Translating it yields CASSSTGLGNEKLFF.

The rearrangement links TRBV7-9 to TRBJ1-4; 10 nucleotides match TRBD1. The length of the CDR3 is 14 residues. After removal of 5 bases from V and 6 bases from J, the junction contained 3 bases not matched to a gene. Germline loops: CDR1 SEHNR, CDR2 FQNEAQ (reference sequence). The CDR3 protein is CASSLGQGDEKLFF. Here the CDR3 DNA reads TGTGCCAGCAGCCTTGGACAGGGGGATGAAAAACTGTTTTTT. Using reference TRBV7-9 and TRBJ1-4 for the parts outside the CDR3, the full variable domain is DTGVSQNPRHKITKRGQNVTFRCDPISEHNRLYWYRQTLGQGPEFLTYFQNEAQLEKSRLLSDRFSAERPKGSFSTLEIQRTEQGDSAMYLCASSLGQGDEKLFFGSGTQLSVL.

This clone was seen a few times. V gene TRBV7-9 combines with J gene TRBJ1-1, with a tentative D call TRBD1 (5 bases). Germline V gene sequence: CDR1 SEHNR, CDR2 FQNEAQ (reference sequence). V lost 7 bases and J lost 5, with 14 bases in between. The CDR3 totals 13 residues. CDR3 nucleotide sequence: TGTGCCAGCACTTTCGGGGGAGTGACTGAAGCTTTCTTT. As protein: CASTFGGVTEAFF.

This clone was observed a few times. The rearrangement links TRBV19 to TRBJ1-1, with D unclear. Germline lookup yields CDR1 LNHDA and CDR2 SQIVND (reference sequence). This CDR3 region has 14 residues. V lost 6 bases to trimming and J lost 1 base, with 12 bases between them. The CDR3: CASRGRIPNTEAFF. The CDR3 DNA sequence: TGTGCCAGTAGAGGTAGAATACCGAACACTGAAGCTTTCTTT.

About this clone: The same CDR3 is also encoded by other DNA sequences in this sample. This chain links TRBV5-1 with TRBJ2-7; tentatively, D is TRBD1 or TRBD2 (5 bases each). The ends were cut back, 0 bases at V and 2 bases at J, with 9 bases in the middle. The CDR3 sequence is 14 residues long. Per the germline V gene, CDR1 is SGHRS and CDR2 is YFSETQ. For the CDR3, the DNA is TGCGCCAGCAGCTTGGGTCAGGGAGCCTACGAGCAGTACTTC. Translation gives CASSLGQGAYEQYF.

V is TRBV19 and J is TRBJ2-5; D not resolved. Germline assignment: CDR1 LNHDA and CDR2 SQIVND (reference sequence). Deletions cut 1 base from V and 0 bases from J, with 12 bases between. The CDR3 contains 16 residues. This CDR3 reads CASSIGARANQETQYF. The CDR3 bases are TGTGCCAGTAGTATAGGGGCTAGGGCGAACCAAGAGACCCAGTACTTC. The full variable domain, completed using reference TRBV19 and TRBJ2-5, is DGGITQSPKYLFRKEGQNVTLSCEQNLNHDAMYWYRQDPGQGLRLIYYSQIVNDFQKGDIAEGYSVSREKKESFPLTVTSAQKNPTAFYLCASSIGARANQETQYFGPGTRLLVL.

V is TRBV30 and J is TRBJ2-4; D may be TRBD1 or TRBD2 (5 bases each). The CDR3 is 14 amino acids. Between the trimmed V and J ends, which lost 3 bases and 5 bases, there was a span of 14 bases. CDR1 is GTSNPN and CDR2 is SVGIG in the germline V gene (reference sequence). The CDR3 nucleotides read TGTGCCTGGAGCGCAGGGTTGGGAGAAAACATTCAGTACTTC. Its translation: CAWSAGLGENIQYF. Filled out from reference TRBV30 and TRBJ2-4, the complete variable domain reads SQTIHQWPATLVQPVGSPLSLECTVEGTSNPNLYWYRQAAGRGLQLLFYSVGIGQISSEVPQNLSASRPQDRQFILSSKKLLLSDSGFYLCAWSAGLGENIQYFGAGTRLSVL.

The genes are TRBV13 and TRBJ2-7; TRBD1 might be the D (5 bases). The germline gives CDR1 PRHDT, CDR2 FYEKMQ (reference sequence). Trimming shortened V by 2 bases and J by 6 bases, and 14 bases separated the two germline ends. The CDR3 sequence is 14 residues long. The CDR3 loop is CASSLSQTATEQYF. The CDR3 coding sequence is TGTGCCAGCAGCTTAAGTCAGACAGCCACCGAGCAGTACTTC. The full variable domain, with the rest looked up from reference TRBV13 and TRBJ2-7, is AAGVIQSPRHLIKEKRETATLKCYPIPRHDTVYWYQQGPGQDPQFLISFYEKMQSDKGSIPDRFSAQQFSDYHSELNMSSLELGDSALYFCASSLSQTATEQYFGPGTRLTVT.

The CDR3 spells CASSRGLRIAGDEQYF. CDR3 sequence (DNA): TGTGCCAGCAGTAGGGGCTTGAGGATAGCGGGAGACGAGCAGTACTTC. The genes are TRBV5-8 and TRBJ2-7, with 9 bases matching TRBD2. The CDR3 consists of 16 residues. The J segment lost 5 bases and the V segment lost 5 bases, leaving 14 bases of the junction unmatched. Germline lookup yields CDR1 SGHTS and CDR2 YDEGEE.

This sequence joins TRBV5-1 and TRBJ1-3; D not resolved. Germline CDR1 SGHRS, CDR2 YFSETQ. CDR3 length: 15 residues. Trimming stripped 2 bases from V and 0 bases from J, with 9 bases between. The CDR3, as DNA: TGCGCCAGCAGCTTCGATTCTAGCTCTGGAAACACCATATATTTT. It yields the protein CASSFDSSSGNTIYF.

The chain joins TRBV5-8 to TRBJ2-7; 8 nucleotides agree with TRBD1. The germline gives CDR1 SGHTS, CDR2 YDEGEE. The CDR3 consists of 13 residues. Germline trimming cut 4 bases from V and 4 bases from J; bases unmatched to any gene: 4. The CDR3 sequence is CASSRTGRYEQYF. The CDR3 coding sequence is TGTGCCAGCAGCCGGACAGGGCGATACGAGCAGTACTTC.

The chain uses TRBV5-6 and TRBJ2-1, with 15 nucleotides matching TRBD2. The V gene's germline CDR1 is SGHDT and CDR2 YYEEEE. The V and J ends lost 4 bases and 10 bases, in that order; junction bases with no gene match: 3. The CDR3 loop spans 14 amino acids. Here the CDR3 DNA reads TGTGCCAGCAGCCCGGGGACTAGCGGGAGGGAGCAGTTCTTC. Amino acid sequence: CASSPGTSGREQFF.

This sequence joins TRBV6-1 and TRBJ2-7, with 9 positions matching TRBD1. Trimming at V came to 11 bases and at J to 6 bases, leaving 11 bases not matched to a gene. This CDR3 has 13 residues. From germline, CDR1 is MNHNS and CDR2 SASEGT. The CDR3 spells CAGERDREGEQYF. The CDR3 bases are TGTGCCGGGGAAAGGGACAGGGAAGGCGAGCAGTACTTC.

The CDR3 region is CASRKDRVRTRNEQFF. The DNA of the CDR3 is TGTGCCAGCAGGAAGGACAGGGTGAGAACGCGCAATGAGCAGTTCTTC. The chain carries TRBV28 and TRBJ2-1, with TRBD1 matching 8 bases. Germline V gives CDR1 MDHEN, CDR2 SYDVKM. CDR3 length: 16 amino acids. V was clipped by 6 bases and J by 6 bases; unmatched bases: 13.

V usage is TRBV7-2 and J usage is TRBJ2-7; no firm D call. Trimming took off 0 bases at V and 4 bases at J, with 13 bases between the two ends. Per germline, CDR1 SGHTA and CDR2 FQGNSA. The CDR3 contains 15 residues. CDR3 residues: CASSLAPGSKYEQYF. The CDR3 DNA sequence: TGTGCCAGCAGCTTAGCGCCTGGATCAAAATACGAGCAGTACTTC.

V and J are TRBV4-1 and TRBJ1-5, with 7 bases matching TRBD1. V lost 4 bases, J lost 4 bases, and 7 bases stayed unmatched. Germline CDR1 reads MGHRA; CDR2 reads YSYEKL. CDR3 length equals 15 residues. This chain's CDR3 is CASSPGQAINQPQHF. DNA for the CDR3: TGCGCCAGCAGCCCTGGACAGGCGATTAATCAGCCCCAGCATTTT.